This TCR beta chain was identified in a study of CD8 T cells in ankylosing spondylitis. The study's findings and limits: Several highly homologous variants formed a TCR beta motif that appeared characteristic of ankylosing spondylitis blood.

The V and J ends lost 5 bases and 5 bases respectively, with 15 bases between them. Germline CDR1 is SGHNT and CDR2 is YENEEA. The length of the CDR3 is 14 residues. TCRdb called the 5' RACE reads again in MiXCR, with one record for every CDR3 protein. The table lists approximately 400,000 distinct CDR3 sequences, 20% to 30% of them singletons. Concerning this clonotype: Its antigen is not identified.

The receptor was isolated from a male donor with ankylosing spondylitis. The chain employs TRBV11-3 and TRBJ2-5; the D is unclear. Sequences were obtained from blood, either unsorted or a sorted T cell fraction (not recorded which). The CDR3 is CASSQPRIGETQYF. In DNA, the CDR3 is TGTGCCAGCAGCCAGCCTAGGATTGGGGAGACCCAGTACTTC.